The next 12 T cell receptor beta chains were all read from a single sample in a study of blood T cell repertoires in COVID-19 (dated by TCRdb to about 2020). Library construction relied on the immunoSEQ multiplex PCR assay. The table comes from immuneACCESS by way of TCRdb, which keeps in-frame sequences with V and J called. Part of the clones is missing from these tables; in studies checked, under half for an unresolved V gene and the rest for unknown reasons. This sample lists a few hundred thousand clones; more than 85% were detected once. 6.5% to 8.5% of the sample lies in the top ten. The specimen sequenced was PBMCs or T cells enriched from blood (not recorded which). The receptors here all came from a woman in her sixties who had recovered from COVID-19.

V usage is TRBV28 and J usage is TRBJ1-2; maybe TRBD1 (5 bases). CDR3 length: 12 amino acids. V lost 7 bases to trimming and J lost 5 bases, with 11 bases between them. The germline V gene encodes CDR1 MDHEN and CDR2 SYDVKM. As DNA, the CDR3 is TGTGCCAGCACTTTGGAGGGGTATGGCTACACCTTC. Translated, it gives CASTLEGYGYTF.

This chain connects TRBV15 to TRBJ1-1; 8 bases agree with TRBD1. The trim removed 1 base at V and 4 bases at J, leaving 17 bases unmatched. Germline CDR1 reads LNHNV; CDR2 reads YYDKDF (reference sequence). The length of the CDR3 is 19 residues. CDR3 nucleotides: TGTGCCACCAGCAGAGGAACAGGGGGACCCGAGAGGGTGGGCACTGAAGCTTTCTTT. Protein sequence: CATSRGTGGPERVGTEAFF.

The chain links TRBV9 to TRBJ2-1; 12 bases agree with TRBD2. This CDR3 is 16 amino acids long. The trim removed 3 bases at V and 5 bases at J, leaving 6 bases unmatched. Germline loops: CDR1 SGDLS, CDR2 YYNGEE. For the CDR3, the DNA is TGTGCCAGCAGCGCCAGTCTAGCGGGGGGGAACAATGAGCAGTTCTTC. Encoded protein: CASSASLAGGNNEQFF.

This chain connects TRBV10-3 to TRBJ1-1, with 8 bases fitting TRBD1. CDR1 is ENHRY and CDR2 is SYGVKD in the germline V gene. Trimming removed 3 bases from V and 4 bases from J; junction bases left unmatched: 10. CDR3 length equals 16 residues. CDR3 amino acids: CAISDTPDRAVTEAFF. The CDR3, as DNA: TGTGCCATCAGTGATACCCCGGACAGGGCGGTCACTGAAGCTTTCTTT.

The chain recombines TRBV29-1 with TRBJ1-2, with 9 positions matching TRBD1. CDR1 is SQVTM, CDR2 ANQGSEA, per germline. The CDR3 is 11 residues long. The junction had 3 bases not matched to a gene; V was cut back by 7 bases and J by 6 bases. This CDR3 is CSAGTGHGYTF. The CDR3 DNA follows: TGCAGCGCCGGGACAGGGCATGGCTACACCTTC.

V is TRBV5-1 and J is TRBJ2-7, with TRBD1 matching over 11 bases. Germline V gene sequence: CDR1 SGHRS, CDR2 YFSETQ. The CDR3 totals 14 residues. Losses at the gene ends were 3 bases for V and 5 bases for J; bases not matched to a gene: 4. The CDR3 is CASSWGQGDDEQYV. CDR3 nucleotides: TGCGCCAGCAGCTGGGGACAGGGGGATGACGAGCAGTACGTC.

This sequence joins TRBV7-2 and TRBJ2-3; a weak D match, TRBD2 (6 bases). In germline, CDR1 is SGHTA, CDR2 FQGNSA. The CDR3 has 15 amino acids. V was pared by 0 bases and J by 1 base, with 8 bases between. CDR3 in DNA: TGTGCCAGCAGCTTAGCGGGACTTGGCACAGATACGCAGTATTTT. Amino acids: CASSLAGLGTDTQYF.

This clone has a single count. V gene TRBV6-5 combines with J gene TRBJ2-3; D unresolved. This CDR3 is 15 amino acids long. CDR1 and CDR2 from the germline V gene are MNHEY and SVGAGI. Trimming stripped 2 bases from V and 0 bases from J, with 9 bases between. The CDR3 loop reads CASSYDFTSTDTQYF. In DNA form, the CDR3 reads TGTGCCAGCAGTTACGACTTCACTAGCACAGATACGCAGTATTTT.

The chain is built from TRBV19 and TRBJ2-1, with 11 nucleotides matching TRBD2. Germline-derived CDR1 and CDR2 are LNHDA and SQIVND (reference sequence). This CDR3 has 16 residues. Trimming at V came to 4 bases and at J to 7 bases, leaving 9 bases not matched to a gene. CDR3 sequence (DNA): TGTGCCAGTAGTAGTCTTAGCGGGGGGGGACTAAATGAGCAGTTCTTC. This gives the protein CASSSLSGGGLNEQFF.

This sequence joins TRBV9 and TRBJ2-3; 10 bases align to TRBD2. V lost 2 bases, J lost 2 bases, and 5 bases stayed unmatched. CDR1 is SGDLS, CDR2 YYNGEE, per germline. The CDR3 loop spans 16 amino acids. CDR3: CASSVSAGGPTDTQYF. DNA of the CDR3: TGTGCCAGCAGCGTTTCAGCGGGGGGGCCCACAGATACGCAGTATTTT.

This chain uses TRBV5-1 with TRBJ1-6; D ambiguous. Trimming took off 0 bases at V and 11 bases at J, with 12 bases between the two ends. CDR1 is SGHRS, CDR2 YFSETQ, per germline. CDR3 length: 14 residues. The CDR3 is CASSLGGDRTPLHF. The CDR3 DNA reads TGCGCCAGCAGCTTGGGTGGAGATCGGACACCCCTCCACTTT.

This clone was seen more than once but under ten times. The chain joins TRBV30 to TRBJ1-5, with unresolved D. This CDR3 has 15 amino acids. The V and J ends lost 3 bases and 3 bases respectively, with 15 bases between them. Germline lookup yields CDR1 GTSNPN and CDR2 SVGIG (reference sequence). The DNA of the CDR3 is TGTGCCTGGAGCCTACCGGGATCCTTCAATCAGCCCCAGCATTTT. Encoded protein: CAWSLPGSFNQPQHF.